A selection of T cell receptor beta chains follows, all from one sample in a study of naive and memory T cell subsets. TCRdb re-called the UMI-ligation and nested PCR reads with MiXCR, one entry per CDR3 protein. The repertoire holds 120,000 to 150,000 distinct CDR3 sequences, with about 17% as singletons. The sequenced sample consisted of naive CD4+ T cells from blood. The receptor set was obtained from a human donor in good health. CDR3s include the opening cysteine and the closing phenylalanine or tryptophan. The D gene is left open where the match is weak. Expanded clones are given a class, and other clones once, few, many or no size at all.

many,TRBV5-1,TRBJ2-1,.,TGCGCCAGCAGCTTGGGGCAGTACAATGAGCAGTTCTTC,CASSLGQYNEQFF
.,TRBV5-1,TRBJ1-2,.,.,CASSFGQGSKSTF
.,TRBV11-2,TRBJ1-2,TRBD1,TGTGCCAGCAGCCTCCGCTTGGACAGGAACTATGGCTACACCTTC,CASSLRLDRNYGYTF
.,TRBV30,TRBJ2-1,TRBD2,TGTGCCGGGGGGGTCCACGATGAGCAGTTCTTC,CAGGVHDEQFF
few,TRBV7-8,TRBJ2-7,TRBD1,TGTGCCAGCAGCCGCGCGGGACAGGGGATCTACGAGCAGTACTTC,CASSRAGQGIYEQYF
few,TRBV18,TRBJ1-5,TRBD1,TGTGCCAGCTCACCAACGGCGGGACAGGGTGCGGACAATCAGCCCCAGCATTTT,CASSPTAGQGADNQPQHF
.,TRBV18,TRBJ1-1,.,TGTGCCAGCTCACCAGGACCACTGAACACTGAAGCTTTCTTT,CASSPGPLNTEAFF
few,TRBV3-1,TRBJ2-3,.,TGTGCCAGCAGCCATAGGAGGGAGGAATCAGATACGCAGTATTTT,CASSHRREESDTQYF
few,TRBV12-3/TRBV12-4,TRBJ2-1,TRBD2,TGTGCCAGCAGACTACTAGCGGGAAGATACAATGAGCAGTTCTTC,CASRLLAGRYNEQFF
once,TRBV2,TRBJ2-3,.,TGTGCCAGCAGTGAATTGAGGAGTAGCACAGATACGCAGTATTTT,CASSELRSSTDTQYF